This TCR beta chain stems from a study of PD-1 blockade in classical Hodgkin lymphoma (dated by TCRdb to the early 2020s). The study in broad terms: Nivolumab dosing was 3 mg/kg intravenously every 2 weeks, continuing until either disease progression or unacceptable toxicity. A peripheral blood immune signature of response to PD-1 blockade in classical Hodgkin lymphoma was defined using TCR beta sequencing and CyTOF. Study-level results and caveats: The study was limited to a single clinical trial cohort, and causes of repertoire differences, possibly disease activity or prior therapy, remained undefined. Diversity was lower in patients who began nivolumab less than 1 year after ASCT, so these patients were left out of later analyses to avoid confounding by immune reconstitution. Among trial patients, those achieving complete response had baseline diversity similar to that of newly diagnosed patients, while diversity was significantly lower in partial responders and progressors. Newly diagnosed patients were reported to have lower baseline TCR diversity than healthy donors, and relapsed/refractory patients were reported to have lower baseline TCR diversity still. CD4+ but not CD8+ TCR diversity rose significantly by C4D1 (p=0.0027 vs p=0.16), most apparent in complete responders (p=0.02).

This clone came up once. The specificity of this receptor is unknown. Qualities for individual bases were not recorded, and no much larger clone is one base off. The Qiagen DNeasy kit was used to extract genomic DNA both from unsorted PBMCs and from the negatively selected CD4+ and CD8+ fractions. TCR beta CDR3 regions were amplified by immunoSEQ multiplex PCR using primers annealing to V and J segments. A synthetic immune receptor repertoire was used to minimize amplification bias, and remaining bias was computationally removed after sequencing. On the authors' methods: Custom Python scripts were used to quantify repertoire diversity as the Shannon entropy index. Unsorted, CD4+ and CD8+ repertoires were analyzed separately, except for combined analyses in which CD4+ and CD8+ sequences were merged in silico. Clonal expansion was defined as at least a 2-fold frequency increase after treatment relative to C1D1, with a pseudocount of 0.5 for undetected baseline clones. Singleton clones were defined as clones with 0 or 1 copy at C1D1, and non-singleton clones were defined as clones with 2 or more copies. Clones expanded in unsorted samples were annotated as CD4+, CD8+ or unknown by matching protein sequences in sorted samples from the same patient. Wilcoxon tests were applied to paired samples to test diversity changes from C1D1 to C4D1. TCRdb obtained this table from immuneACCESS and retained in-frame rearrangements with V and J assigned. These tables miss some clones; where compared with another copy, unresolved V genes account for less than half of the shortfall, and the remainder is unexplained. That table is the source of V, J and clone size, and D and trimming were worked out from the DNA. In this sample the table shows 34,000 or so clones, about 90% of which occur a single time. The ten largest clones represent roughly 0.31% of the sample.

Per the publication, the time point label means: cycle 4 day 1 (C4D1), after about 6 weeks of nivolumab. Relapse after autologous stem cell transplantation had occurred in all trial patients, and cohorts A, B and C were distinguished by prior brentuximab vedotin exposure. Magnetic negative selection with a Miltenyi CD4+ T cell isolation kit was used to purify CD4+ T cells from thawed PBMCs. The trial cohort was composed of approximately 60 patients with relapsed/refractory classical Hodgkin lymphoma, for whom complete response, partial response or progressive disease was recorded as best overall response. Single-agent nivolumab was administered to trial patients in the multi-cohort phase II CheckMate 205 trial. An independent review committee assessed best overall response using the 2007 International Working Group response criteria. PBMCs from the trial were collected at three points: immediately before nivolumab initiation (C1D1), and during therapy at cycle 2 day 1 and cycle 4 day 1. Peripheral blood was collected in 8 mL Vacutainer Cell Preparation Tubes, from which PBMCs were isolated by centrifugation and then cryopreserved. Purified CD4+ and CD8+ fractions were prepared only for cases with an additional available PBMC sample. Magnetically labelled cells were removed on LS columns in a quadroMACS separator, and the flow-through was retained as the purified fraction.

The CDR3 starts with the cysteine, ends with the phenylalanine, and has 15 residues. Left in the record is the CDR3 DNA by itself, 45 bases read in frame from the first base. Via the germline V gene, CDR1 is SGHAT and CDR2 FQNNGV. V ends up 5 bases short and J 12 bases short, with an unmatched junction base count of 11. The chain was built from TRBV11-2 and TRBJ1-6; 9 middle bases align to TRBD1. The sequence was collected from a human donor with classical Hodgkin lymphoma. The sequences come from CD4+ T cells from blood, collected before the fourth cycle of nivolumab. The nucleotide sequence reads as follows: TGTGCCAGCAGCCTTCCCGGGACAGGGTACCGACCCCTCCACTTT. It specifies CASSLPGTGYRPLHF.